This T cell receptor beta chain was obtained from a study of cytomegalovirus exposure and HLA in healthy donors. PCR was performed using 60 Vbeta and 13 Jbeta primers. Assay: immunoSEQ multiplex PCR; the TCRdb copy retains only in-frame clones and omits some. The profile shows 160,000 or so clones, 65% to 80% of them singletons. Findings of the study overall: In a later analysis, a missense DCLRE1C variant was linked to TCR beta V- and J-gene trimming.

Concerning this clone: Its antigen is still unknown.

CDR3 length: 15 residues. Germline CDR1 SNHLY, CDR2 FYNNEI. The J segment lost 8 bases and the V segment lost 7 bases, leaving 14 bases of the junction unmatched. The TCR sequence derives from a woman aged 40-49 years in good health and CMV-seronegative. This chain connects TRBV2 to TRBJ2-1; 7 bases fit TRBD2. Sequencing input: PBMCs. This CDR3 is CASKGSAGVSHEQFF. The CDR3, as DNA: TGTGCCAGCAAAGGATCGGCGGGAGTGAGCCATGAGCAGTTCTTC.